What follows are 31 T cell receptor beta chains derived from one specimen sequenced in a study of response to subunit inactivated influenza vaccine. TCRdb re-derived calls from the RT-PCR reads in MiXCR, one entry per CDR3 protein. The sample includes 450,000 to 700,000 distinct CDR3 sequences, around 15% of them seen just once. The input for sequencing was PBMCs from blood, taken 11 to 12 days after vaccination. These receptors were obtained from a man aged 45 to 65 who received an inactivated influenza vaccine.

The table lists this clonotype with a few counts. V usage is TRBV6-1 and J usage is TRBJ2-3; the D is unclear. CDR3 length: 15 amino acids. CDR1 MNHNS and CDR2 SASEGT come from the germline V gene. Trimming shortened V by 5 bases and J by 2 bases, and 14 bases separated the two germline ends. In DNA, the CDR3 is TGTGCCAGCAGTCCTGGATTCGGGCCCACAGATACGCAGTATTTT. This gives the protein CASSPGFGPTDTQYF.

This clonotype was seen repeatedly, ten times or more. The junction and the germline gene differ at one end; a read error may be behind it. V and J are TRBV12-3 or TRBV12-4 and TRBJ2-5, with D possibly being TRBD1 (5 bases). The length of the CDR3 is 12 residues. CDR3 sequence reads: CASSVKGLAPSF. The CDR3, as DNA: TGTGCCAGCAGCGTGAAGGGGCTCGCCCCGAGCTTC.

This clonotype appeared a single time. The rearrangement links TRBV7-3 to TRBJ2-1; D ambiguous. Trimming stripped 2 bases from V and 7 bases from J, with 9 bases between. Germline V gives CDR1 SGHTA, CDR2 FQGTGA. CDR3 length: 13 residues. Written as DNA, the CDR3 is TGTGCCAGCAGCTTACTGGGTCCGAATGAGCAGTTCTTC. This gives the protein CASSLLGPNEQFF.

This clonotype was counted many times. The CDR3 protein is CASKPDRGSYEQYF. In DNA form, the CDR3 reads TGTGCCAGCAAGCCAGACAGGGGGTCCTACGAGCAGTACTTC. This chain connects TRBV2 to TRBJ2-7; 9 bases map to TRBD1. CDR3 length equals 14 residues. Germline-derived CDR1 and CDR2 are SNHLY and FYNNEI. V gave up 7 bases and J gave up 1 base; unmatched junction bases: 5.

This clonotype appeared a few times. As DNA, the CDR3 is TGTGCCAGCAGCCTCGGGACTAGCAGCCACAATGAGCAGTTCTTC. It yields the protein CASSLGTSSHNEQFF. The chain uses TRBV12-3 or TRBV12-4 and TRBJ2-1; 9 bases align to TRBD2. This CDR3 is 15 amino acids long. V was clipped by 6 bases and J by 5 bases; unmatched bases: 8.

This clonotype was seen more than once but under ten times. The rearrangement uses TRBV12-3 or TRBV12-4 and TRBJ1-3; D is ambiguous. V lost 1 base to trimming and J lost 0 bases, with 7 bases between them. This CDR3 spans 15 amino acids. CDR3 bases: TGTGCCAGCAGTTTAGTCCGACTCTCTGGAAACACCATATATTTT. Translating gives CASSLVRLSGNTIYF.

Only a few counts were recorded for this clonotype. The chain employs TRBV9 and TRBJ2-2, with D tentatively TRBD1 or TRBD2 (5 bases each). Germline V gene sequence: CDR1 SGDLS, CDR2 YYNGEE. V was shortened by 0 bases and J by 2 bases, with 11 bases between the two germline ends. This CDR3 comprises 16 residues. The CDR3 DNA follows: TGTGCCAGCAGCGTAGGAGGGGCGCGAAACACCGGGGAGCTGTTTTTT. Its protein product is CASSVGGARNTGELFF.

The V call is TRBV6-5, the J call TRBJ2-7; D uncertain. Trimming left V 0 bases short and J 2 bases short, with 8 bases between. Germline loops: CDR1 MNHEY, CDR2 SVGAGI. The CDR3 contains 14 residues. CDR3 bases: TGTGCCAGCAGTTACTCCCACCTTACCTACGAGCAGTACTTC. It yields the protein CASSYSHLTYEQYF.

The CDR3 protein is CASSEFDLLHEQYF. The CDR3 bases are TGTGCCAGCAGTGAATTCGACCTCCTCCACGAGCAGTACTTC. The chain links TRBV25-1 to TRBJ2-7; D unclear. The CDR3 length is 14 residues. CDR1 is MGHDK, CDR2 SYGVNS, per germline. V lost 1 base and J 5 bases, leaving 12 bases between the germline ends.

This clonotype was counted ten times or more. The chain couples TRBV6-1 to TRBJ2-3, with 11 bases identical to TRBD2. V was clipped by 5 bases and J by 2 bases; unmatched bases: 6. Looked up from germline, CDR1 is MNHNS and CDR2 is SASEGT. This CDR3 is 16 amino acids long. The CDR3 spells CASSSLAGGLTDTQYF. As DNA, the CDR3 is TGTGCCAGCAGTAGTCTAGCGGGAGGTCTCACAGATACGCAGTATTTT.

This clonotype came up a few times. The chain couples TRBV20-1 to TRBJ1-5; D gene unclear. This CDR3 spans 11 amino acids. Germline V gene data show CDR1 as DFQATT and CDR2 as SNEGSKA (reference sequence). Trimming cost V 6 bases and J 5 bases, with 8 bases left between them. The CDR3 reads CSALDHQPQHF. The CDR3 DNA is TGCAGTGCCCTAGACCATCAGCCCCAGCATTTT.

V and J are TRBV20-1 and TRBJ2-5, with D perhaps matching TRBD1 or TRBD2 (5 bases each). V gave up 0 bases and J gave up 2 bases, with 19 bases separating them. This CDR3 comprises 17 residues. The germline V gene encodes CDR1 DFQATT and CDR2 SNEGSKA (reference sequence). Here the CDR3 reads CSARDLGAGRTQETQYF. CDR3 nucleotide sequence: TGCAGTGCTAGAGATTTAGGGGCAGGAAGGACTCAAGAGACCCAGTACTTC.

This clonotype was seen more than once but under ten times. The V call is TRBV2, the J call TRBJ1-2, with D unclear. Germline CDR1 and CDR2: SNHLY and FYNNEI. V shed 1 base and J shed 6 bases, with 9 bases lying between them. The CDR3 extends over 13 amino acids. The CDR3 spells CASSEDRRNGYTF. As DNA, the CDR3 is TGTGCCAGCAGTGAAGACCGCAGAAATGGCTACACCTTC.

This clonotype has just a few counts. The V call is TRBV12-3 or TRBV12-4, the J call TRBJ1-1; D is perhaps TRBD1 (6 bases). Trimming left V 6 bases short and J 5 bases short, with 19 bases between. The CDR3 loop spans 15 amino acids. Here the CDR3 reads CASSQLSTGWTEAFF. CDR3 DNA sequence: TGTGCCAGCAGCCAACTCAGTACAGGGTGGACTGAAGCTTTCTTT.

This clonotype came up a few times. The CDR3 DNA follows: TGTGCCAGCAGTCACAGGATTGAATACAATGAGCAGTTCTTC. Its protein is CASSHRIEYNEQFF. The V gene is TRBV2, the J gene TRBJ2-1; D perhaps matches TRBD1 (5 bases). The CDR3 runs 14 residues. The ends were cut back, 5 bases at V and 4 bases at J, with 12 bases in the middle. Germline V gives CDR1 SNHLY, CDR2 FYNNEI.

The V and J genes are TRBV11-2 and TRBJ2-1, with 10 bases identical to TRBD2. Per germline, CDR1 SGHAT and CDR2 FQNNGV. CDR3 size: 18 residues. The junction had 13 bases not matched to a gene; V was cut back by 5 bases and J by 3 bases. The DNA for the CDR3 is TGTGCCAGCAGCCCAACACTACCGACTAGCGGGTTCTACAATGAGCAGTTCTTC. Protein sequence: CASSPTLPTSGFYNEQFF.

The CDR3 coding sequence is TGCGCCAGCAGCCAATTTAGGGCAGGATATGGCTACACCTTC. The encoded protein is CASSQFRAGYGYTF. The V and J genes are TRBV4-1 and TRBJ1-2; D unclear. In germline, CDR1 is MGHRA, CDR2 YSYEKL. This CDR3 comprises 14 residues. The V gene lost 2 bases and the J gene lost 5 bases, with 12 bases spanning the gap.

This clonotype was seen a handful of times. This sequence joins TRBV20-1 and TRBJ2-3, with a tentative D call TRBD1 (7 bases). V lost 5 bases, J lost 2 bases, and 14 bases lay in between. Germline V gene sequence: CDR1 DFQATT, CDR2 SNEGSKA (reference sequence). The CDR3 contains 14 residues. The CDR3 is CSALRGANTDTQYF. CDR3 bases: TGCAGTGCTCTCAGGGGGGCAAACACAGATACGCAGTATTTT.

V usage is TRBV18 and J usage is TRBJ1-1; D ambiguous. Trimming took off 3 bases at V and 6 bases at J, with 14 bases between the two ends. Germline-derived CDR1 and CDR2 are KGHSH and LQKENI. The CDR3 runs 14 residues. The CDR3 here is CASSPGRVASEAFF. The CDR3 DNA follows: TGTGCCAGCTCACCCGGACGGGTGGCGTCTGAAGCTTTCTTT. Full variable domain (missing parts from reference TRBV18 and TRBJ1-1): NAGVMQNPRHLVRRRGQEARLRCSPMKGHSHVYWYRQLPEEGLKFMVYLQKENIIDESGMPKERFSAEFPKEGPSILRIQQVVRGDSAAYFCASSPGRVASEAFFGQGTRLTVV.

In this sample, this clonotype turned up a few times. This chain connects TRBV6-2 or TRBV6-3 to TRBJ2-3; D is ambiguous. Germline CDR1 and CDR2: MNHEY and SVGEGT. The germline V and J ends were trimmed by 2 bases and 5 bases, with 8 bases remaining between them. The CDR3 runs to 13 residues. CDR3 DNA: TGTGCCAGCAGTTACCTTTCTGAAGATACGCAGTATTTT. Amino acids: CASSYLSEDTQYF.

The chain recombines TRBV6-2 or TRBV6-3 with TRBJ2-7, with TRBD1 matching over 7 bases. In germline, CDR1 is MNHEY, CDR2 SVGEGT. J gave up 5 bases and V 2 bases, and 15 bases lay outside the gene matches. The CDR3 contains 17 residues. In DNA form, the CDR3 reads TGTGCCAGCAGTTACCCCCAGGACAGGCCGGGATCGGACGAGCAGTACTTC. Translating it yields CASSYPQDRPGSDEQYF.

V gene TRBV14 combines with J gene TRBJ1-6; TRBD1 might be the D (6 bases). This CDR3 comprises 15 residues. Germline V gives CDR1 SGHDN, CDR2 FVKESK. With 5 bases removed from V and 4 bases from J, the gap between germline ends came to 12 bases. CDR3 region: CASSKTGDYNSPLHF. For the CDR3, the DNA is TGTGCCAGCAGCAAGACAGGTGATTATAATTCACCCCTCCACTTT.

This clonotype was counted only a few times. This chain links TRBV10-2 with TRBJ1-2; D is undetermined. This CDR3 has 15 amino acids. V was pared by 2 bases and J by 8 bases, with 18 bases between. Germline loops: CDR1 WSHSY, CDR2 SAAADI. The DNA of the CDR3 is TGCGCCAGCAGTGAGCCCTGGGTGGAGAGGACGGGCTACACCTTC. This gives the protein CASSEPWVERTGYTF.

This clonotype has a handful of counts. The chain employs TRBV15 and TRBJ2-7, with 9 bases fitting TRBD1. The CDR3 is 16 residues long. The V segment lost 1 base and the J segment 5 bases; nucleotides outside the gene matches: 9. Germline lookup yields CDR1 LNHNV and CDR2 YYDKDF (reference sequence). For the CDR3, the DNA is TGTGCCACCAGCAGAGTCCCGGGACAGGGTCTCGACGAGCAGTACTTC. As protein: CATSRVPGQGLDEQYF.

This clonotype was picked up a small number of times. The gene calls are TRBV11-2 and TRBJ2-5; 9 bases map to TRBD2. With 0 bases clipped from V and 5 bases from J, the junction kept 7 bases outside the gene matches. CDR3 length: 16 amino acids. Germline V gene data show CDR1 as SGHAT and CDR2 as FQNNGV. The DNA for the CDR3 is TGTGCCAGCAGCTTAGAAGGCGGGGGGGCGGGGGAGACCCAGTACTTC. It yields the protein CASSLEGGGAGETQYF.

The rearrangement links TRBV12-3 or TRBV12-4 to TRBJ2-3; 9 positions agree with TRBD2. The CDR3 totals 16 residues. V trimming: 5 bases; J trimming: 2 bases; junction bases outside the gene matches: 8. The CDR3 DNA reads TGTGCCAGCAGTGCCCTAGCGGGGAGTTCCACAGATACGCAGTATTTT. Translation: CASSALAGSSTDTQYF.

The chain recombines TRBV6-5 with TRBJ2-7, with D maybe TRBD2 (6 bases). CDR1 is MNHEY, CDR2 SVGAGI, per germline. V was pared by 2 bases and J by 7 bases, with 15 bases between. The CDR3 covers 14 residues. For the CDR3, the DNA is TGTGCCAGCAGTTACATTCGGGGGTTGGAGGAGCAGTACTTC. Protein product: CASSYIRGLEEQYF.

This clonotype is labeled large (0.1 to 1%). The V and J genes are TRBV6-2 or TRBV6-3 and TRBJ2-5; tentatively, D is TRBD2 (5 bases). Trimming shortened V by 3 bases and J by 2 bases, and 7 bases separated the two germline ends. Germline V gene data show CDR1 as MNHEY and CDR2 as SVGEGT. The CDR3 is made up of 13 amino acids. In DNA form, the CDR3 reads TGTGCCAGCAGTTATAGACTACAAGAGACCCAGTACTTC. Translated: CASSYRLQETQYF.

J is TRBJ1-6 and V is TRBV20-1; D is unclear. The V end was cut by 6 bases, the J end by 7 bases, with 13 bases between. CDR1 is DFQATT, CDR2 SNEGSKA, per germline (reference sequence). The CDR3 runs to 13 residues. The DNA for the CDR3 is TGCAGTGCCCCGAAGGCGGGGAATTCACCCCTCCACTTT. Residues: CSAPKAGNSPLHF.

This clonotype has a count of ten or more. V usage is TRBV15 and J usage is TRBJ2-2; D is ambiguous. The CDR3 extends over 13 amino acids. V was cut by 8 bases and J by 2 bases, with 9 bases left in between. CDR1 LNHNV and CDR2 YYDKDF come from the germline V gene (reference sequence). The CDR3 DNA sequence: TGTGCCACCTCGGCAGCAAACACCGGGGAGCTGTTTTTT. As protein: CATSAANTGELFF. The variable domain in full, completed from reference TRBV15 and TRBJ2-2, reads DAMVIQNPRYQVTQFGKPVTLSCSQTLNHNVMYWYQQKSSQAPKLLFHYYDKDFNNEADTPDNFQSRRPNTSFCFLDIRSPGLGDTAMYLCATSAANTGELFFGEGSRLTVL.

This clonotype showed up just a few times. The rearrangement uses TRBV11-2 and TRBJ1-4, with D perhaps matching TRBD1 (5 bases). V shed 0 bases and J shed 7 bases, with 21 bases lying between them. Germline-derived CDR1 and CDR2 are SGHAT and FQNNGV. The CDR3 is 18 residues long. The CDR3: CASSLERAGHPGGEKLFF. CDR3 sequence (DNA): TGTGCCAGCAGCTTAGAACGGGCAGGGCACCCAGGCGGTGAAAAACTGTTTTTT.